Reported below is one T cell receptor beta chain. Its specificity is not known. A read error may account for a junction end that differs from germline. The data were taken from a study of Graves' ophthalmopathy and Graves' hyperthyroidism. Study outcomes and limitations: Using a 13-signature model, the authors split ophthalmopathy from stable hyperthyroidism, with roughly 88% sensitivity and around 76% specificity.

TCR beta CDR3 amplification used RNA transcripts. Second-round multiplex PCR came after a first-round RT-PCR that employed HTBI primers. TCRdb reanalysed the multiplex PCR reads using MiXCR and keeps one entry per CDR3 protein. The sample includes around 590,000 distinct CDR3 sequences, approximately 37% of them seen just once. This TCR derives from an adult man with Graves' hyperthyroidism. The specimen was peripheral blood or thyroid tissue (not recorded which).

For the CDR3, the DNA is TGTTCCAGCAGCGTCACTAGCGGGGGAACGAACACCGGGGAGCTGTTTTTT. Translation gives CSSSVTSGGTNTGELFF. The chain uses TRBV9 and TRBJ2-2; 11 bases are a match to TRBD2. The CDR3 is 17 amino acids. The V gene's germline CDR1 is SGDLS and CDR2 YYNGEE.